Listed below are T cell receptor beta chains from one sample, sequenced in a study of blood T cell repertoires in COVID-19. TCRdb's table, derived via immunoSEQ multiplex PCR, lists solely in-frame clones and lacks some. The sample lists about 85,000 clones; around 90% were seen once. The sample consisted of peripheral blood. These receptors all come from a man in his sixties with acute or convalescent COVID-19. The CDR3 runs from the conserved cysteine through the conserved F or W. D genes are given only for firm matches. Part of the rows lack a size; the others show once, few, many or a class for expanded clones.

abundance	v_gene	j_gene	d_gene	CDR3nt	CDR3aa
.	TRBV27	TRBJ2-5	TRBD1	TGTGCCAGCAGACGTACAGGGGTGGGGACCCAGTACTTC	CASRRTGVGTQYF
few	TRBV12-2	TRBJ2-2	.	TGTGCAAGTCGCTTAGCGAGAAGGTCGGGGGGGCCGACCGGGGAGCTGTTTTTT	CASRLARRSGGPTGELFF
once	TRBV5-8	TRBJ2-3	TRBD2	TGTGCCAGCAGCTGGGACGGTTCGGGGGGGGGCACAGATACGCAGTATTTT	CASSWDGSGGGTDTQYF
.	TRBV10-1	TRBJ1-5	TRBD1	TGCGCCAGCATTCTTATTGAGGACAGGGTCAATCAGCCCCAGCATTTT	CASILIEDRVNQPQHF
few	TRBV9	TRBJ1-1	.	TGTGCCAGCAGCGAACCAAAGGGGGAGAACACTGAAGCTTTCTTT	CASSEPKGENTEAFF
.	TRBV28	TRBJ1-2	.	TGTGCCAGCAGTGGCCCCAGGGGTAGGAATAACTATGGCTACACCTTC	CASSGPRGRNNYGYTF
.	TRBV19	TRBJ1-1	.	TGTGCCAGTAACTTGGGCAGGGACACTGAAGCTTTCTTT	CASNLGRDTEAFF
.	TRBV30	TRBJ2-5	TRBD2	TGTGCCTGGAGTGTAACTAGCGGGGGCCCTTACCAAGAGACCCAGTACTTC	CAWSVTSGGPYQETQYF
.	TRBV6-2/TRBV6-3	TRBJ1-1	.	TGTGCCAGCAGTTTCAGGATGAACACTGAAGCTTTCTTT	CASSFRMNTEAFF
.	TRBV5-1	TRBJ2-5	.	TGCGCCAGCAGCTTGGGTGGTCAGCAAGAGACCCAGTACTTC	CASSLGGQQETQYF
.	TRBV6-5	TRBJ1-5	.	TGTGCCAGCAGTCCATCGGAGGGCTGGAATCAGCCCCAGCATTTT	CASSPSEGWNQPQHF
.	TRBV19	TRBJ2-3	.	TGTGCCAGCTCGGCGCAGGGTTCCAACACAGATACGCAGTATTTT	CASSAQGSNTDTQYF
.	TRBV5-1	TRBJ1-1	.	TGCGCCAGCAGCATCTTAGGCGGGGGAGTCACTGAAGCTTTCTTT	CASSILGGGVTEAFF
.	TRBV28	TRBJ1-1	.	TGTGCCAGCAGTTTAGCGTTGTCTGAAGCTTTCTTT	CASSLALSEAFF
.	TRBV19	TRBJ1-2	TRBD1	TGTGCCACCGAGGACAGGGGGCTTGGCTACACCTTC	CATEDRGLGYTF
.	TRBV7-2	TRBJ2-7	TRBD1	TGTGCCAGCAGCTATTCGCGGGACAGGGGTTACGAGCAGTACTTC	CASSYSRDRGYEQYF
.	TRBV30	TRBJ1-6	.	TGTGCCTGGAGTGTCCGGGGGACTGGGAATTCACCCCTCCACTTT	CAWSVRGTGNSPLHF
.	TRBV18	TRBJ1-1	TRBD1	TGTGCCAGCTCACTCTTCGGGACAGGGAGCCTAATGAACACTGAAGCTTTCTTT	CASSLFGTGSLMNTEAFF
.	TRBV24-1	TRBJ1-5	.	TGTGCCACCAGTGATTCCCAGGGTACCAATCAGCCCCAGCATTTT	CATSDSQGTNQPQHF
.	TRBV4-1	TRBJ1-6	.	TGCGCCAGCAGCCAAGAAGGGGGTTCACCCCTCCACTTT	CASSQEGGSPLHF
.	TRBV19	TRBJ1-1	TRBD1	TGTGCCTCCTCCCGGGACAGGGACACTGAAGCTTTCTTT	CASSRDRDTEAFF
.	TRBV11-1	TRBJ1-4	TRBD1	TGTGCCAGCAGCCGGAACAGACAGGGGACTAATGAAAAACTGTTTTTT	CASSRNRQGTNEKLFF
.	TRBV18	TRBJ2-7	TRBD1	TGTGCCAGCTCACCTAGGACAGGGGGCGAATACGAGCAGTACTTC	CASSPRTGGEYEQYF
.	TRBV29-1	TRBJ1-1	TRBD1	TGCAGCGTTGACGAGGGGGCGTCTGAAGCTTTCTTT	CSVDEGASEAFF
.	TRBV5-4	TRBJ2-3	TRBD2	TGTGCCAGCAGCTTGTGGACTAGCCCCACAGATACGCAGTATTTT	CASSLWTSPTDTQYF
.	TRBV5-1	TRBJ2-3	TRBD2	TGCGCCAGCAGCACTGGGGCTAGCGGGGGCACAGATACGCAGTATTTT	CASSTGASGGTDTQYF
.	TRBV7-2	TRBJ2-4	.	TGTGCCAGCAGCTTAGCGTTAGGAGGGGGCTCGGCCAAAAACATTCAGTACTTC	CASSLALGGGSAKNIQYF
.	TRBV18	TRBJ1-2	.	TGTGCCAGCTCACCAGAGGAGCGGGGAAGCTATGGCTACACCTTC	CASSPEERGSYGYTF
.	TRBV6-1	TRBJ2-7	.	TGTGCCAGCAGTCTACCCGGGTATCCCTACGAGCAGTACTTC	CASSLPGYPYEQYF
.	TRBV27	TRBJ1-1	.	TGTGCCAGCAGTCCCTGGTCCCGAGGGACTGAAGCTTTCTTT	CASSPWSRGTEAFF
.	TRBV29-1	TRBJ2-5	TRBD1	TGCAGCGTTGAACGAGGGGGCCGGGAGACCCAGTACTTC	CSVERGGRETQYF
.	TRBV6-2/TRBV6-3	TRBJ2-2	.	TGTGCCAGCAGTTACCCCTTTATGACCGGGGAGCTGTTTTTT	CASSYPFMTGELFF
.	TRBV14	TRBJ2-2	TRBD1	TGTGCCAGCAGCGACAACCCGGGACAGGGCATCGGGGAGCTGTTTTTT	CASSDNPGQGIGELFF
.	TRBV7-8	TRBJ1-2	.	TGTGCCAGCAGCTACGAGCGGGGGTCCTATGGCTACACCTTC	CASSYERGSYGYTF
.	TRBV13	TRBJ2-2	.	TGTGCCAGCAGCTACAGGAGGAACACCGGGGAGCTGTTTTTT	CASSYRRNTGELFF
.	TRBV6-5	TRBJ1-2	TRBD1	TGTGCCAGCAGGGACAGGGAAAACTATGGCTACACCTTC	CASRDRENYGYTF
.	TRBV5-1	TRBJ2-3	TRBD1	TGCGCCAGCAGCTCGACAGGGTTTGCAGATACGCAGTATTTT	CASSSTGFADTQYF
.	TRBV11-2	TRBJ2-2	.	TGTGCCAGCAGGAAGGGATCTTGGGAGGCGAACACCGGGGAGCTGTTTTTT	CASRKGSWEANTGELFF
.	TRBV29-1	TRBJ1-1	TRBD1	TGCAGCGTTGCTCCAAAACAGGGGGCCTCAACTGAAGCTTTCTTT	CSVAPKQGASTEAFF